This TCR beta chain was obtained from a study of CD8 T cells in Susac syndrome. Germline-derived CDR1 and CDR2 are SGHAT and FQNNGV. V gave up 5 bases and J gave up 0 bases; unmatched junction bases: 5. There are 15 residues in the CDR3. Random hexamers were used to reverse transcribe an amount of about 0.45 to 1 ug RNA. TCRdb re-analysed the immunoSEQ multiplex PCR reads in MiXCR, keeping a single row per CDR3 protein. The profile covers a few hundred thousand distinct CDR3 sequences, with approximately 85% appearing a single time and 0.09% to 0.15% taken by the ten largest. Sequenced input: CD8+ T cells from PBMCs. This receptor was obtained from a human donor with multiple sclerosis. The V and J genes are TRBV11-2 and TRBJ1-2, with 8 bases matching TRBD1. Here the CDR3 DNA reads TGTGCCAGCAGCCTGTGGACAGGGTCTAACTATGGCTACACCTTC. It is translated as CASSLWTGSNYGYTF.